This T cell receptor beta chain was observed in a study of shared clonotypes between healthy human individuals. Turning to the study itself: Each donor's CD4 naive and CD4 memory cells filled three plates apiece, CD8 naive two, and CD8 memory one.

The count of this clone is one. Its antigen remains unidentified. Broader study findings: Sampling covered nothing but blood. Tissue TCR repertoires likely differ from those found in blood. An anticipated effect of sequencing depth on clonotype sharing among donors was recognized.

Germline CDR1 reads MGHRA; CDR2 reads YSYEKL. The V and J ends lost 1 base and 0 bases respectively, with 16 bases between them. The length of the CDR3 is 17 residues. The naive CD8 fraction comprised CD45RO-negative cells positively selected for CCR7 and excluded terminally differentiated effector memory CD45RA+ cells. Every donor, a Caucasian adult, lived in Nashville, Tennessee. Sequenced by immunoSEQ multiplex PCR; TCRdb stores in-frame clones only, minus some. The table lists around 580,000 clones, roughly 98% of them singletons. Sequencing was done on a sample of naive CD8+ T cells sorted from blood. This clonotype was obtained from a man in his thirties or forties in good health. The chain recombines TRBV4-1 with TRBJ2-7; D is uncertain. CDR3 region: CASSQAPDNPSSYEQYF. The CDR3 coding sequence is TGCGCCAGCAGCCAAGCGCCCGACAACCCGAGCTCCTACGAGCAGTACTTC.